This paragraph covers one T cell receptor (beta chain) sequence. The PCR made use of 60 Vbeta and 13 Jbeta primers. The data were produced by immunoSEQ multiplex PCR, yet TCRdb's version contains in-frame clones alone and is incomplete. The sample has about 39,000 clones. The data belong to a study of cytomegalovirus exposure and HLA in healthy donors. Overall study context: When about 400 donors were genotyped, roughly 82% of them were found to fall in the Caucasian-associated ancestry cluster.

CDR1 LNHDA and CDR2 SQIVND come from the germline V gene (reference sequence). The CDR3 runs 15 residues. The V end was cut by 3 bases, the J end by 5 bases, with 13 bases between. The receptor was derived from a male donor in good health and CMV-seronegative. V is TRBV19 and J is TRBJ1-4; no definite D call. The specimen sequenced was PBMCs. The CDR3 region is CASSMRATGNEKLFF. The CDR3 nucleotides are TGTGCCAGTAGTATGAGGGCTACCGGCAATGAAAAACTGTTTTTT.